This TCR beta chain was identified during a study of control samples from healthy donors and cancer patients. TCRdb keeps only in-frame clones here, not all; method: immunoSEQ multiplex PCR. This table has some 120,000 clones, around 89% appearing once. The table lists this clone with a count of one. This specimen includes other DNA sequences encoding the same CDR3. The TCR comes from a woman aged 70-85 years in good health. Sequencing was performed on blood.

The DNA for the CDR3 is TGTGCCAGCAGTGACTCTAGCGGGGGGGCCGATACGCAGTATTTT. Translation: CASSDSSGGADTQYF. This chain joins TRBV6-4 and TRBJ2-3; 11 nucleotides agree with TRBD2. V lost 0 bases, J lost 6 bases, and 2 bases stayed unmatched. Germline V gene data show CDR1 as MRHNA and CDR2 as SNTAGT. CDR3 length equals 15 residues.